A selection of T cell receptor beta chains follows, all from one sample in a study of OX40 agonist ivuxolimab in advanced cancers. Only in-frame clones appear in the TCRdb table, and some are missing; sequencing was by immunoSEQ multiplex PCR. The profile shows roughly 70,000 clones, less than 85% of them singletons. The sample here was CD4+ or CD8+ T cells sorted from blood, taken in a trial of the OX40 agonist ivuxolimab. The receptors shown here come from an adult with an advanced solid tumor such as melanoma, head and neck, liver or kidney cancer. CDR3s include the opening cysteine and the closing phenylalanine or tryptophan. D genes are given only for firm matches. Clone size appears in some rows only: once, few, many, or a class for an expanded clone.

V: TRBV28
size: NA
J: TRBJ1-6
D: TRBD1
DNA: TGTGCCAGCAGACCCTGGACAGGGGAAAATTCACCCCTCCACTTT
CDR3: CASRPWTGENSPLHF

V: TRBV7-9
size: NA
J: TRBJ2-7
D: NA
DNA: TGTGCCAGCAGCTTCGGGGGAGTTGGCTACGAGCAGTACTTC
CDR3: CASSFGGVGYEQYF

V: TRBV4-1
size: NA
J: TRBJ2-3
D: TRBD2
DNA: TGCGCCAGCAGCCAAGTGGAACTAGCGGGAGGTCGCACAGATACGCAGTATTTT
CDR3: CASSQVELAGGRTDTQYF

V: TRBV29-1
size: once
J: TRBJ2-3
D: NA
DNA: TGCAGCGTTGGCAACTTAGGACAGCCTAGGGGCACAGATACGCAGTATTTT
CDR3: CSVGNLGQPRGTDTQYF

V: TRBV29-1
size: NA
J: TRBJ2-7
D: TRBD1
DNA: TGCAGCGTTGTCGACAGGGGGCGCATAGAGCAGTACTTC
CDR3: CSVVDRGRIEQYF

V: TRBV7-3
size: NA
J: TRBJ2-1
D: NA
DNA: TGTGCCAGCAGCTTTTCCTCCAATGAGCAGTTCTTC
CDR3: CASSFSSNEQFF

V: TRBV18
size: NA
J: TRBJ1-3
D: NA
DNA: TGTGCCAGCTCACCCACAGGGAAGATCGCTGGAAACACCATATATTTT
CDR3: CASSPTGKIAGNTIYF

V: TRBV11-2
size: NA
J: TRBJ1-2
D: NA
DNA: TGTGCCAGCGTGGGGAGAAACAGTAACTATGGCTACACCTTC
CDR3: CASVGRNSNYGYTF

V: TRBV2
size: NA
J: TRBJ1-2
D: NA
DNA: TGTGCCAGCATCGAAGGGGTCCGCTATGGCTACACCTTC
CDR3: CASIEGVRYGYTF

V: TRBV6-6
size: NA
J: TRBJ2-7
D: TRBD2
DNA: TGTGCCAGCAGTTACGGCGGGGGTACCTACGAGCAGTACTTC
CDR3: CASSYGGGTYEQYF

V: TRBV5-1
size: NA
J: TRBJ2-3
D: NA
DNA: TGCGCCAGCAGCTTGTTCGGGCAGGCTCAGAGGGATACGCAGTATTTT
CDR3: CASSLFGQAQRDTQYF

V: TRBV28
size: NA
J: TRBJ2-7
D: TRBD1
DNA: TGTGCCAGCAGTTCCCCGGGACAGGGGGTTATCTCCTACGAGCAGTACTTC
CDR3: CASSSPGQGVISYEQYF

V: TRBV7-9
size: NA
J: TRBJ1-6
D: TRBD1
DNA: TGTGCCAGCAGCATACAGGGGCCGTCACCCCTCCACTTT
CDR3: CASSIQGPSPLHF

V: TRBV11-3
size: NA
J: TRBJ2-5
D: NA
DNA: TGTGCCAGCAGCACTGCTTCCGAGACCCAGTACTTC
CDR3: CASSTASETQYF

V: TRBV30
size: NA
J: TRBJ2-5
D: NA
DNA: TGTGCCTGGAGTGAAATTGACGGACAAGAGACCCAGTACTTC
CDR3: CAWSEIDGQETQYF

V: TRBV7-6
size: NA
J: TRBJ1-1
D: NA
DNA: TGTGCCAGCAGCGGTTACAAGGACACTGAAGCTTTCTTT
CDR3: CASSGYKDTEAFF

V: TRBV7-6
size: NA
J: TRBJ1-4
D: NA
DNA: TGTGCCAGCAGCTTAGCGACCCCGGGAAAACTGTTTTTT
CDR3: CASSLATPGKLFF

V: TRBV10-3
size: once
J: TRBJ1-6
D: NA
DNA: TGTGCCACACAGGGTAGTAATTCACCCCTCCACTTT
CDR3: CATQGSNSPLHF

V: TRBV6-1
size: NA
J: TRBJ2-1
D: NA
DNA: TGTGCCAGCACGGGCGGAGGCCGTTACAATGAGCAGTTCTTC
CDR3: CASTGGGRYNEQFF

V: TRBV19
size: once
J: TRBJ1-2
D: NA
DNA: TGTGCCAGTAGCAACACCGCCGGGCTTAAGACAGTATCTAACTATGGCTACACCTTC
CDR3: CASSNTAGLKTVSNYGYTF

V: TRBV9
size: few
J: TRBJ2-6
D: NA
DNA: TGTGCCAGCAGCGTAAAGGGAACTGGGGCCAACGTCCTGACTTTC
CDR3: CASSVKGTGANVLTF

V: TRBV6-4
size: NA
J: TRBJ2-1
D: TRBD1
DNA: TGTGCCAGCAGCCAGGGGGAATACAATGAGCAGTTCTTC
CDR3: CASSQGEYNEQFF

V: TRBV7-2
size: NA
J: TRBJ2-4
D: NA
DNA: TGTGCCAGCAGCTTCGGGGGTTCACAAAACATTCAGTACTTC
CDR3: CASSFGGSQNIQYF

V: TRBV2
size: NA
J: TRBJ2-7
D: TRBD1
DNA: TGTGCCAGCAGTCTGGGACAGGGGACCTACGAGCAGTACTTC
CDR3: CASSLGQGTYEQYF

V: TRBV4-3
size: NA
J: TRBJ1-5
D: NA
DNA: TGCGCCAGCAGCCAAGATTATAGGGGCAATCAGCCCCAGCATTTT
CDR3: CASSQDYRGNQPQHF

V: TRBV30
size: NA
J: TRBJ2-7
D: TRBD2
DNA: TGTGCCTGGAGTGTAAGGGACTATGGCGAGCAGTACTTC
CDR3: CAWSVRDYGEQYF

V: TRBV5-4
size: NA
J: TRBJ1-3
D: TRBD1
DNA: TGTGCCAGCAGCTCAGGGGGGGCTGGAAACACCATATATTTT
CDR3: CASSSGGAGNTIYF

V: TRBV5-4
size: once
J: TRBJ2-6
D: TRBD1
DNA: TGTGCCAGCAGCTTGGCCGGGCAGGGGGCAGCAGGGGCCAACGTCCTGACTTTC
CDR3: CASSLAGQGAAGANVLTF

V: TRBV5-1
size: NA
J: TRBJ1-2
D: NA
DNA: TGCGCCAGCAGCTTGGCCCCAGGGTATGGCTACACCTTC
CDR3: CASSLAPGYGYTF

V: TRBV2
size: NA
J: TRBJ2-3
D: NA
DNA: TGTGCCAGCAGCGAACAGGGTCTAGGAACAGATACGCAGTATTTT
CDR3: CASSEQGLGTDTQYF

V: TRBV5-4
size: once
J: TRBJ1-1
D: TRBD1
DNA: TGTGCCAGCAGCAGGCAGGGACAGGGGTACACTGAAGCTTTCTTT
CDR3: CASSRQGQGYTEAFF

V: TRBV28
size: NA
J: TRBJ1-5
D: NA
DNA: TGTGCCAGCAGTTCGGGACTGGCCGGCAATCAGCCCCAGCATTTT
CDR3: CASSSGLAGNQPQHF

V: TRBV4-1
size: NA
J: TRBJ1-4
D: NA
DNA: TGCGCCAGCAGCCAAGTGGGGGCGCCTAATGAAAAACTGTTTTTT
CDR3: CASSQVGAPNEKLFF

V: TRBV6-1
size: NA
J: TRBJ1-5
D: NA
DNA: TGTGCCAGCAGTGCCCTCAAGGGCCCACGAACCGGTAGCAATCAGCCCCAGCATTTT
CDR3: CASSALKGPRTGSNQPQHF

V: TRBV10-2
size: NA
J: TRBJ1-1
D: NA
DNA: TGCGCCAGCAGTGTAAGGGACTCGGGGGGGTGGACTGAAGCTTTCTTT
CDR3: CASSVRDSGGWTEAFF

V: TRBV6-1
size: once
J: TRBJ1-5
D: NA
DNA: TGTGCCAGCAGGGACCTTTGGGGGACGAATCAGCCCCAGCATTTT
CDR3: CASRDLWGTNQPQHF

V: TRBV15
size: NA
J: TRBJ1-2
D: NA
DNA: TGTGCCACCAGCAGAGATAGGCAAGGACTTGGCTATGGCTACACCTTC
CDR3: CATSRDRQGLGYGYTF

V: TRBV2
size: NA
J: TRBJ1-2
D: NA
DNA: TGTGCCAGCAGTGTTTCGAGACCTAATGAAGGCTACACCTTC
CDR3: CASSVSRPNEGYTF

V: TRBV5-1
size: NA
J: TRBJ2-1
D: TRBD2
DNA: TGCGCCAGCAGCACGAGCGGGGACTCCTACAATGAGCAGTTCTTC
CDR3: CASSTSGDSYNEQFF

V: TRBV4-1
size: NA
J: TRBJ1-5
D: NA
DNA: TGCGCCAGCAGCCAAGGACGGGGGGGAAATCAGCCCCAGCATTTT
CDR3: CASSQGRGGNQPQHF

V: TRBV7-9
size: once
J: TRBJ2-1
D: TRBD1
DNA: TGTGCCAGCAGCTTTCCCGGGACAGCATACAATGAGCAGTTCTTC
CDR3: CASSFPGTAYNEQFF